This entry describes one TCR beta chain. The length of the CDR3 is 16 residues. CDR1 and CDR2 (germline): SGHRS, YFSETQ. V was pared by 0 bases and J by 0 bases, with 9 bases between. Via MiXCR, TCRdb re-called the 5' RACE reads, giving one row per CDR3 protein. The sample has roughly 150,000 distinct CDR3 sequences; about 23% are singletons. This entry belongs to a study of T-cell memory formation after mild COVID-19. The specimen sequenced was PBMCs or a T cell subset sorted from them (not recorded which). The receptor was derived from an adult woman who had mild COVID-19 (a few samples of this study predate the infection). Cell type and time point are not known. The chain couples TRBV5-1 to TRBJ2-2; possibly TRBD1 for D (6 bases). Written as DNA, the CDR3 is TGCGCCAGCAGCTTGGTTGGGACACCGAACACCGGGGAGCTGTTTTTT. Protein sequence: CASSLVGTPNTGELFF. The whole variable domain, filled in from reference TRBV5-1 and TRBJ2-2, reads KAGVTQTPRYLIKTRGQQVTLSCSPISGHRSVSWYQQTPGQGLQFLFEYFSETQRNKGNFPGRFSGRQFSNSRSEMNVSTLELGDSALYLCASSLVGTPNTGELFFGEGSRLTVL.